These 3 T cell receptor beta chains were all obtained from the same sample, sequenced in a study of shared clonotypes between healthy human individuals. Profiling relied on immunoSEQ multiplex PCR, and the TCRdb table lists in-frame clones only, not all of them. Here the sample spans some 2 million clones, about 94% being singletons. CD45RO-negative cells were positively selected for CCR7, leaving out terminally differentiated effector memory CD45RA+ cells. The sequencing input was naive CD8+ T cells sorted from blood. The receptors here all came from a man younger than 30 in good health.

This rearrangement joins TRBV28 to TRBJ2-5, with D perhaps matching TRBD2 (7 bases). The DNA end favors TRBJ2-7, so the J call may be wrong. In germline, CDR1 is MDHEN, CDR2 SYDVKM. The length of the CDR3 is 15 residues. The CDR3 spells CASSSGVAGAYEQYF. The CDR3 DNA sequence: TGTGCCAGCAGCTCAGGGGTTGCGGGGGCCTACGAGCAGTACTTC.

The CDR3 loop reads CASSFGENLGELFF. In nucleotides, the CDR3 is TGTGCCAGCAGTTTTGGGGAGAACCTAGGGGAGCTGTTTTTT. The genes are TRBV6-5 and TRBJ2-2; D may be TRBD2 (5 bases). The CDR3 length is 14 residues. Trimming removed 4 bases at V and 8 bases at J, with 14 bases between. Germline V CDR1 and CDR2: MNHEY, SVGAGI.

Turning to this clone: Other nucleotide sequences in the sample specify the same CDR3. The CDR3 nucleotides are TGTGCCAGCAGCCCGGGACTAGCGGGAGGGTACGAGCAGTACTTC. The encoded protein is CASSPGLAGGYEQYF. The gene calls are TRBV14 and TRBJ2-7; the match to TRBD2 covers 16 bases. The germline V gene encodes CDR1 SGHDN and CDR2 FVKESK. Trimming removed 4 bases from V and 4 bases from J; junction bases left unmatched: 1. The CDR3 totals 15 residues.